This T cell receptor beta chain was recovered during a study of cytomegalovirus exposure and HLA in healthy donors. With 9 bases removed from V and 0 bases from J, the gap between germline ends came to 12 bases. The CDR3 contains 13 residues. Germline values: CDR1 SNHLY, CDR2 FYNNEI. PCR was performed using 60 Vbeta and 13 Jbeta primers. The table came from immunoSEQ multiplex PCR; TCRdb's copy has only in-frame clones and leaves some out. Among some 99,000 clones listed, about two thirds were seen once. Sequencing was carried out using PBMCs. J is TRBJ2-7 and V is TRBV2; possibly TRBD1 for D (5 bases). This TCR was recovered from a woman between 65 and 79 years old in good health and CMV-seropositive. The CDR3 DNA reads TGTGCCAGTCAGACAGTGAGCTCCTACGAGCAGTACTTC. It codes for CASQTVSSYEQYF.